This T cell receptor beta chain was captured by sequencing in a study of T cells in Graves' hyperthyroidism and ophthalmopathy. This clonotype was recorded many times. Template material for amplifying TCR beta CDR3 regions consisted of RNA transcripts. Primed by the HTBI set, a first-round RT-PCR was run on the TCR CDR3. Each CDR3 protein is one row after TCRdb ran MiXCR on the multiplex PCR reads. The sample includes about 320,000 distinct CDR3 sequences, around 16% seen only once; the top ten take around 34%. Trimming removed 8 bases at V and 5 bases at J, with 12 bases between. The CDR3 is 12 residues long. Germline CDR1 reads SNHLY; CDR2 reads FYNNEI.

The specimen sequenced was blood. This clonotype was sampled from a man aged 25 to 40 with Graves' hyperthyroidism. The chain has TRBV2 and TRBJ2-5, with D possibly matching TRBD1 (6 bases). The CDR3 sequence: CASEGDGETQYF. In DNA form, the CDR3 reads TGTGCCAGCGAGGGGGACGGGGAGACCCAGTACTTC.